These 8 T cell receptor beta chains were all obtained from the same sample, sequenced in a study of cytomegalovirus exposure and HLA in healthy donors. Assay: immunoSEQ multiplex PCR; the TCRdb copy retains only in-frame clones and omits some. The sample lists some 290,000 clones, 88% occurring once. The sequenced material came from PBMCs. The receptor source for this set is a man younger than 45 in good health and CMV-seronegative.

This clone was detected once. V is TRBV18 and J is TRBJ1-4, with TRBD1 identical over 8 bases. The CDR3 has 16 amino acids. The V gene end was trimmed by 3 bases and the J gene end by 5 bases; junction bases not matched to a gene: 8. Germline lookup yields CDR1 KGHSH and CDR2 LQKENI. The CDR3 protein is CASSPQSRGQNEKLFF. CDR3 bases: TGTGCCAGCTCACCTCAATCCAGGGGGCAAAATGAAAAACTGTTTTTT.

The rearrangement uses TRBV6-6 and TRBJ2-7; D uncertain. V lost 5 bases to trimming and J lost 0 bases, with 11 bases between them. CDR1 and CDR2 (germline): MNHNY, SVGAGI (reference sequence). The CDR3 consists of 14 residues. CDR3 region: CASSPQSSSYEQYF. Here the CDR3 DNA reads TGTGCCAGCAGTCCACAGAGCAGCTCCTACGAGCAGTACTTC.

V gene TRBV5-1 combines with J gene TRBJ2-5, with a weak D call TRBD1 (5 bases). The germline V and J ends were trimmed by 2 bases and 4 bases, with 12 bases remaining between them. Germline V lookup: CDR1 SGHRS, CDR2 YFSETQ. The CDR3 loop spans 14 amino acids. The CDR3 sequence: CASSLVQGAETQYF. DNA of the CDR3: TGCGCCAGCAGCTTAGTTCAGGGTGCAGAGACCCAGTACTTC.

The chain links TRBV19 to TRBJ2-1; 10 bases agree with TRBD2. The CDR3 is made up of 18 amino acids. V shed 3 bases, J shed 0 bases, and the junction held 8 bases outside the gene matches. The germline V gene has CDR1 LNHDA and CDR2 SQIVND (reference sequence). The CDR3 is CASSMDSGGTPSYNEQFF. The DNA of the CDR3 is TGTGCCAGTAGTATGGATAGCGGGGGGACCCCCTCCTACAATGAGCAGTTCTTC. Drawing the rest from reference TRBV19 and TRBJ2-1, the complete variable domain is DGGITQSPKYLFRKEGQNVTLSCEQNLNHDAMYWYRQDPGQGLRLIYYSQIVNDFQKGDIAEGYSVSREKKESFPLTVTSAQKNPTAFYLCASSMDSGGTPSYNEQFFGPGTRLTVL.

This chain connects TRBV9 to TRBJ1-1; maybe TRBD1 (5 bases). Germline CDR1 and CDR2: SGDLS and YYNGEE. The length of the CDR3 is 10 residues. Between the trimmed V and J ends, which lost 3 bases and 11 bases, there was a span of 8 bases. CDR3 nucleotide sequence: TGTGCCAGCAGCGAGGGGCCCGCTTTCTTT. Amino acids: CASSEGPAFF. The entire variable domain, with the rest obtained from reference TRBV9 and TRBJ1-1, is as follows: DSGVTQTPKHLITATGQRVTLRCSPRSGDLSVYWYQQSLDQGLQFLIQYYNGEERAKGNILERFSAQQFPDLHSELNLSSLELGDSALYFCASSEGPAFFGQGTRLTVV.

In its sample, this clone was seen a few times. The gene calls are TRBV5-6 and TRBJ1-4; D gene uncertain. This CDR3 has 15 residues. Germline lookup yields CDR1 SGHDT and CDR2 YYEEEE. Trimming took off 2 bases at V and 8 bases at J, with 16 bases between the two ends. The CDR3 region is CASSFLTHSEEKLFF. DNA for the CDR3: TGTGCCAGCAGCTTCCTGACCCATTCGGAGGAAAAACTGTTTTTT.

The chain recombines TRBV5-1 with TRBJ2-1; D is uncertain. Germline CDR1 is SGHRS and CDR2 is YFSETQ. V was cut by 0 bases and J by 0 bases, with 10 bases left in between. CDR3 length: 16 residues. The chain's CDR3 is CASSLAVPSSYNEQFF. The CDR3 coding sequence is TGCGCCAGCAGCTTGGCGGTCCCTAGCTCCTACAATGAGCAGTTCTTC.

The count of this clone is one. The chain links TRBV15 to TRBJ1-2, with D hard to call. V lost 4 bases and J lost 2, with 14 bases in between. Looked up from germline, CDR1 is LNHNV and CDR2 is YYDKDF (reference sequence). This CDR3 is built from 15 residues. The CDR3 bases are TGTGCCACCAGCACGGAGCTCGAACGGAACTATGGCTACACCTTC. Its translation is CATSTELERNYGYTF.